Below, one TCR beta chain is given with its context. This table comes from immunoSEQ multiplex PCR, and its TCRdb copy is limited to in-frame clones, with some not included. The sample lists 40,000 to 50,000 clones; around 92% were seen once. These data come from a study of T cell changes during pregnancy in multiple sclerosis. Trimming shortened V by 8 bases and J by 5 bases, and 16 bases separated the two germline ends. Germline V gives CDR1 LNHNV, CDR2 YYDKDF (reference sequence). This CDR3 has 14 residues. This material consisted of CD8+ T cells from peripheral blood mononuclear cells, taken in the third trimester of pregnancy. This receptor was obtained from a female donor with multiple sclerosis, enrolled in a pregnancy study. This chain links TRBV15 with TRBJ2-1, with D unresolved. CDR3 nucleotides: TGTGCCACCGCTCTGTTCTTCGCGGACAATGAGCAGTTCTTC. Protein: CATALFFADNEQFF.